This TCR beta chain is drawn from a study of post-analysis software for immune sequencing data. Overall study context: Patients had relapsing-remitting, secondary progressive or progressive-relapsing multiple sclerosis; some lacked subtype. Broader study findings: Those samples that were prepared in the same batch co-clustered strongly by F measure. Those with multiple sclerosis, the patient group, showed significantly lower normalized Chao1 diversity than controls. Five or six TRBV segments were significantly more frequent in patients than in controls. TRBV5-6, TRBV5-1 and TRBV20-1 were among these segments.

This CDR3 contains 13 residues. With 4 bases removed from V and 2 bases from J, the gap between germline ends came to 6 bases. Built from TCR beta cDNA, the libraries had unique molecular identifiers in them. cDNA molecules numbering approximately 500,000 came from approximately 1 to 10 million T cells. TCRdb recomputed calls from the PCR reads with MiXCR, one row per CDR3 protein. Here the sample spans about 430,000 distinct CDR3 sequences, more than 30% being singletons. Worth noting for this clonotype: Its antigen is as yet unknown.

This TCR came from a girl aged 2 to 10 with multiple sclerosis. The chain uses TRBV12-3 or TRBV12-4 and TRBJ2-4; D ambiguous. Sequencing used blood. The CDR3 DNA reads TGTGCCAGCAGTTCCCCTCCCAAAAACATTCAGTACTTC. Protein: CASSSPPKNIQYF.